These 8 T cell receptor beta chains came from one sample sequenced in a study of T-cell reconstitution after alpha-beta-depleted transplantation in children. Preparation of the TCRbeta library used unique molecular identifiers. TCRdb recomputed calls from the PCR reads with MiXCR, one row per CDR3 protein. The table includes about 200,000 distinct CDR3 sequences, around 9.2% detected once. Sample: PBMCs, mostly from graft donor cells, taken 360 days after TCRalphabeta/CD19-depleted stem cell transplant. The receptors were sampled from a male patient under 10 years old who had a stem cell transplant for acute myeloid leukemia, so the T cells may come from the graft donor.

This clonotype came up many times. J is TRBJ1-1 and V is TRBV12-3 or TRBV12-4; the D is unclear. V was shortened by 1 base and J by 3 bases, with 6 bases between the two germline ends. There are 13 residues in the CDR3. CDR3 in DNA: TGTGCCAGCAGTTTAGTTTTGTACACTGAAGCTTTCTTT. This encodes CASSLVLYTEAFF.

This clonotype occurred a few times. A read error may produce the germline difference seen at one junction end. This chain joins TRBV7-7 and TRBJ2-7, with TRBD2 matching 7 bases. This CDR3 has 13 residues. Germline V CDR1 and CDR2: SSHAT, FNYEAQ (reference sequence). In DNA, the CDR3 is TGTGCTAGCAGCCCGGGACTAATCTACGAGCAGTACTTC. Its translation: CASSPGLIYEQYF. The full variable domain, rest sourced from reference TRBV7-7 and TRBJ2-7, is GAGVSQSPRYKVTKRGQDVTLRCDPISSHATLYWYQQALGQGPEFLTYFNYEAQPDKSGLPSDRFSAERPEGSISTLTIQRTEQRDSAMYRCASSPGLIYEQYFGPGTRLTVT.

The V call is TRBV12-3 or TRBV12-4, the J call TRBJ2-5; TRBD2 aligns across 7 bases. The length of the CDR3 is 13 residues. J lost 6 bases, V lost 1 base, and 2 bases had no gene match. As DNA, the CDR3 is TGTGCCAGCAGTTTAGGGGGGGGGAAGACCCAGTACTTC. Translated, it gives CASSLGGGKTQYF.

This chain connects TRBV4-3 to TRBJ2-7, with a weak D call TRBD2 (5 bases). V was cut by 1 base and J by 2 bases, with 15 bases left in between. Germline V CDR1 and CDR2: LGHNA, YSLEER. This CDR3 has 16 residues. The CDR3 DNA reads TGCGCCAGCAGCCAAGGCGCCACTAGGCTTACCTACGAGCAGTACTTC. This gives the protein CASSQGATRLTYEQYF.

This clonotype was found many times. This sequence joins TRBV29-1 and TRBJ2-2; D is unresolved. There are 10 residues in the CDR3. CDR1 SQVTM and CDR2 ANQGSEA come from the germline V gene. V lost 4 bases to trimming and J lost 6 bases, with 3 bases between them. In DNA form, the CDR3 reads TGCAGCGTTGCGTCCGGGGAGCTGTTTTTT. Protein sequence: CSVASGELFF.

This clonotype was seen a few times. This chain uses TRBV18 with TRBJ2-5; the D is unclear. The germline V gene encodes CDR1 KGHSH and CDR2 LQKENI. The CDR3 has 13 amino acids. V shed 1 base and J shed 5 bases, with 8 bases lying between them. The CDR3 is CASSPQGTETQYF. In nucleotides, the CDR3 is TGTGCCAGCTCACCACAGGGTACGGAGACCCAGTACTTC.

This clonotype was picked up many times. The CDR3: CASSSSPQNRDTQYF. CDR3 nucleotide sequence: TGTGCCAGCAGCTCCAGCCCCCAGAACAGAGATACGCAGTATTTT. The J gene is TRBJ2-3, the V gene TRBV13; D gene uncertain. Trimming shortened V by 4 bases and J by 5 bases, and 16 bases separated the two germline ends. CDR1 is PRHDT, CDR2 FYEKMQ, per germline (reference sequence). The CDR3 contains 15 residues.

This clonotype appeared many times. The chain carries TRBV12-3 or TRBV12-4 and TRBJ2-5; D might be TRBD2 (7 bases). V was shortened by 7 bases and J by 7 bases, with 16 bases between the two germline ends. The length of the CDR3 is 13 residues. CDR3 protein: CASTQGGVTTQYF. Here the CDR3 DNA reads TGTGCCAGCACTCAAGGGGGGGTTACGACCCAGTACTTC.